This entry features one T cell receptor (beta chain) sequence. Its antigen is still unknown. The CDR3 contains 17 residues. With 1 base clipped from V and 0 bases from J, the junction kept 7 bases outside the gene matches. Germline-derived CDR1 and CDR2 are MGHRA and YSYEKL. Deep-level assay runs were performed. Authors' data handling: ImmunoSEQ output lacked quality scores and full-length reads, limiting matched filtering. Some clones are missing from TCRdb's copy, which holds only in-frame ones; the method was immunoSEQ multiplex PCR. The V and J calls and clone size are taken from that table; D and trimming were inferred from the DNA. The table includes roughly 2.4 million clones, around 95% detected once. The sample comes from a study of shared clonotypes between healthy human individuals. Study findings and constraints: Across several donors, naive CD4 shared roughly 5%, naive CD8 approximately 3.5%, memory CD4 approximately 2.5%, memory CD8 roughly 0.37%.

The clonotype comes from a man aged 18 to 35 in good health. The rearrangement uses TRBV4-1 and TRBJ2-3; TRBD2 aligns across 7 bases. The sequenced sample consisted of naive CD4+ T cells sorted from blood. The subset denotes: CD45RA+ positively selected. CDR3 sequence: CASSQGRSSGSTDTQYF. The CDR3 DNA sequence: TGCGCCAGCAGCCAAGGCCGATCTAGCGGTAGCACAGATACGCAGTATTTT.